This paragraph covers one T cell receptor beta chain sequence. Its antigen remains unknown. The data belong to a study of cytomegalovirus exposure and HLA in healthy donors. The PCR was carried out with 60 Vbeta primers and 13 Jbeta primers. Generated by immunoSEQ multiplex PCR, the TCRdb table keeps only in-frame clones and is missing some. Here the sample spans roughly 130,000 clones, less than 85% being singletons. Notes on the study in general: Later analysis associated a missense DCLRE1C variant with TCR beta V- and J-gene trimming. Presence/absence analysis assumed near-uniform sequencing depth across donors.

This CDR3 is 14 amino acids long. Germline V gene data show CDR1 as LNHDA and CDR2 as SQIVND (reference sequence). The V and J ends lost 7 bases and 4 bases, in that order; junction bases with no gene match: 9. The V gene is TRBV19, the J gene TRBJ1-2, with 7 bases that match TRBD1. Sequencing was done on a sample of PBMCs. The sequence was collected from a woman aged 40 to 49 in good health and CMV-seropositive. The chain's CDR3 is CASTPTGQGYGYTF. In DNA, the CDR3 is TGTGCCAGTACGCCGACAGGGCAAGGCTATGGCTACACCTTC.